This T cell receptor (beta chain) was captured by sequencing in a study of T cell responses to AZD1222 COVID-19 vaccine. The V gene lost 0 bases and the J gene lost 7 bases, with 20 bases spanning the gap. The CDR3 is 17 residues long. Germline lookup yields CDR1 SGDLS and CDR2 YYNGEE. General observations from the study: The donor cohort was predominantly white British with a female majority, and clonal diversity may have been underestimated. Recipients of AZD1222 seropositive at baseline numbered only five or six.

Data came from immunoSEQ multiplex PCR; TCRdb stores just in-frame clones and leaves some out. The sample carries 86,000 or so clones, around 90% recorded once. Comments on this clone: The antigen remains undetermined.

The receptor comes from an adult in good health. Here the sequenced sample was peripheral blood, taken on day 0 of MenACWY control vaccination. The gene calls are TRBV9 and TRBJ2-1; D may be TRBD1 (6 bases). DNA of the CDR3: TGTGCCAGCAGCGTAGCTACCCCAGGGGCTTGGTTAAATGAGCAGTTCTTC. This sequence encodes CASSVATPGAWLNEQFF.